A selection of T cell receptor beta chains follows, all from one sample in a study of T-cell memory formation after mild COVID-19. Each CDR3 protein is one row after TCRdb ran MiXCR on the 5' RACE reads. This table has fewer than 600,000 distinct CDR3 sequences, 20% to 25% appearing once. The sample was PBMCs or a T cell subset sorted from them (not recorded which). All receptors derive from an adult woman who had mild COVID-19 (a few samples of this study predate the infection). Cell type and time point are not known. The CDR3 runs from the conserved cysteine through the conserved F or W. D genes are given only for firm matches. Not all rows give a size; the values are once, few, many and, for expanded clones, a class.

-	TRBJ1-2	TRBV9	-	TGTGCCAGCAGCCCCCGACAGTTTTCGGACTATGGCTACACCTTC	CASSPRQFSDYGYTF
-	TRBJ1-1	TRBV19	-	TGTGCCAGTAGTATAGAACCTTTGCGGGGGAGCACTGAAGCTTTCTTT	CASSIEPLRGSTEAFF
-	TRBJ1-6	TRBV6-5	-	TGTGCCAGCAGTTACTCGAATGCGAGGGCTGCAAGTAGGTCACCCCTCCACTTT	CASSYSNARAASRSPLHF
-	TRBJ1-1	TRBV6-2/TRBV6-3	-	TGTGCCAGCAGTTACGGAACCCTAGGGGTTGAAGCTTTCTTT	CASSYGTLGVEAFF
-	TRBJ2-3	TRBV12-3/TRBV12-4	-	TGTGCCAGCAGTTTAACGAGGTGGGAGGCAGATACGCAGTATTTT	CASSLTRWEADTQYF
TRBD1	TRBJ2-3	TRBV5-1	-	TGCGCCAGCAGCTTAGACAGGGCTAACACAGATACGCAGTATTTT	CASSLDRANTDTQYF
-	TRBJ1-2	TRBV2	-	TGTGCCAGCAGTGAAGGGGTTCGAGATGCCTCGGACTATGGCTACACCTTC	CASSEGVRDASDYGYTF
-	TRBJ2-7	TRBV5-1	-	TGCGCCAGCAGCTTGGAACAGGGAAACTACGAGCAGTACTTC	CASSLEQGNYEQYF
TRBD1	TRBJ2-1	TRBV7-2	few	TGTGCCAGCAGCTTAGTGTCAAGGACTCGGACAGGGCTGGCCAATGAGCAGTTCTTC	CASSLVSRTRTGLANEQFF
TRBD2	TRBJ2-1	TRBV6-1	few	TGTGCCAGCAGTGAACCGGGACTAGGAAGGAATGAGCAGTTCTTC	CASSEPGLGRNEQFF
TRBD1	TRBJ1-5	TRBV9	-	TGTGCCAGCAGCGCCGGGGACAGGGTGGCGCAGCCCCAGCATTTT	CASSAGDRVAQPQHF
-	TRBJ1-1	TRBV5-1	few	TGCGCCAGCAGGGGACGGACAGAGGACACTGAAGCTTTCTTT	CASRGRTEDTEAFF
-	TRBJ2-1	TRBV5-1	few	TGCGCCAGCAGCTTCGAAAGGGCTGAGCAGTTCTTC	CASSFERAEQFF
TRBD1	TRBJ2-1	TRBV6-2/TRBV6-3	few	TGTGCCAGCAGTTTCTGGTCTTGGGACAGAGTTTACAATGAGCAGTTCTTC	CASSFWSWDRVYNEQFF
TRBD2	TRBJ2-6	TRBV2	-	TGTGCCAGCAGGCCTGGGACTAGCAGAATGTCTGGGGCCAACGTCCTGACTTTC	CASRPGTSRMSGANVLTF
-	TRBJ2-3	TRBV11-2	-	TGTGCCAGCAGCGCCGCCGGCTTCGATGGGACAGATACGCAGTATTTT	CASSAAGFDGTDTQYF
-	TRBJ1-1	TRBV9	-	TGTGCCAGCAGCGCATTAACGGGAGGGACTGAAGCTTTCTTT	CASSALTGGTEAFF
-	TRBJ2-5	TRBV12-3/TRBV12-4	-	TGTGCCAGCAGTCCGCCGGGACTGCGACAAGAGACCCAGTACTTC	CASSPPGLRQETQYF
TRBD2	TRBJ2-1	TRBV6-2/TRBV6-3	few	TGTGCCAGCAGAGGACTAGCGGGAGGTTTCTCCTACAATGAGCAGTTCTTC	CASRGLAGGFSYNEQFF
TRBD1	TRBJ1-2	TRBV19	-	TGTGCCAGTAGTATAGGGACAGGGGGCTATGGCTACACCTTC	CASSIGTGGYGYTF
-	TRBJ2-2	TRBV7-9	few	TGTGCCAGCAGCTCCTCTAGCGTGCCCTCGGTGACCGGGGAGCTGTTTTTT	CASSSSSVPSVTGELFF
TRBD2	TRBJ2-3	TRBV7-8	-	TGTGCCAGCGGGATTAGGACTAGCGGGATTGTAGATACGCAGTATTTT	CASGIRTSGIVDTQYF
TRBD1	TRBJ1-4	TRBV24-1	few	TGTGCCACCAGTGATGTTGGACAGGGTATGGCTAATGAAAAACTGTTTTTT	CATSDVGQGMANEKLFF
-	TRBJ1-2	TRBV7-9	few	TGTGCCAGCAGCTCCCCCGGCTATGGCTACACCTTC	CASSSPGYGYTF
-	TRBJ2-5	TRBV5-1	-	TGCGCCAGCAGCTTGGAGGTGACGGGTGAGACCCAGTACTTC	CASSLEVTGETQYF
-	TRBJ2-7	TRBV5-6	-	TGTGCCAGCAGCTTGCGGTTAGCGGCGCTCTACGAGCAGTACTTC	CASSLRLAALYEQYF
-	TRBJ2-2	TRBV6-2/TRBV6-3	-	TGTGCAGCAGGTTCGGGGGCCAACACCGGGGAGCTGTTTTTT	CAAGSGANTGELFF